These 12 T cell receptor beta chains came from one sample sequenced in a study of Ad26.COV2.S vaccination and SARS-CoV-2 variants. The protocol was immunoSEQ multiplex PCR, while the TCRdb copy is restricted to in-frame clones and leaves out a portion. The sample shows 290,000 or so clones, more than 70% of them seen only once. Treatment here: around 19 received Ad26.COV2.S at low or high dose, single or two shots; about five received placebo; per-sample allocation not given. The samples were gathered on day 63 after the first injection of vaccine or placebo. Sequencing was performed on peripheral blood, taken in a trial of Ad26.COV2.S vaccine versus placebo. These receptors all come from a person between 18 and 59 years old who received the Ad26.COV2.S COVID-19 vaccine or a placebo.

This chain connects TRBV7-8 to TRBJ2-5; 9 positions agree with TRBD2. Germline loops: CDR1 SGHVS, CDR2 FQNEAQ. V lost 3 bases, J lost 4 bases, and 6 bases stayed unmatched. CDR3 length equals 15 residues. This CDR3 is CASSFTGTSRETQYF. Written as DNA, the CDR3 is TGTGCCAGCAGCTTTACCGGGACTAGCAGAGAGACCCAGTACTTC. Combining the CDR3 with reference TRBV7-8 and TRBJ2-5 gives the whole variable domain GAGVSQSPRYKVAKRGQDVALRCDPISGHVSLFWYQQALGQGPEFLTYFQNEAQLDKSGLPSDRFFAERPEGSVSTLKIQRTQQEDSAVYLCASSFTGTSRETQYFGPGTRLLVL.

The V gene is TRBV19, the J gene TRBJ1-1; D not certain. The CDR3 extends over 15 amino acids. V lost 1 base and J lost 3, with 12 bases in between. Germline V gene sequence: CDR1 LNHDA, CDR2 SQIVND (reference sequence). CDR3 bases: TGTGCCAGTAGTATAGGTGGAGGGTTCGACACTGAAGCTTTCTTT. As protein: CASSIGGGFDTEAFF.

V is TRBV5-4 and J is TRBJ2-7; D is perhaps TRBD1 (6 bases). The CDR3 length is 14 residues. The V end was cut by 2 bases, the J end by 4 bases, with 13 bases between. From germline, CDR1 is SGHNT and CDR2 YYREEE (reference sequence). CDR3: CASSLGTPSYEQYF. The CDR3 DNA follows: TGTGCCAGCAGCTTAGGGACACCTTCTTACGAGCAGTACTTC.

This rearrangement joins TRBV5-1 to TRBJ2-1; D possibly uses TRBD1 or TRBD2 (5 bases each). The ends were cut back, 3 bases at V and 5 bases at J, with 9 bases in the middle. This CDR3 is 13 amino acids long. Germline CDR1 and CDR2: SGHRS and YFSETQ. The CDR3 bases are TGCGCCAGCAGCTCGGGACCGAACAATGAGCAGTTCTTC. Protein sequence: CASSSGPNNEQFF.

The chain employs TRBV19 and TRBJ1-1; TRBD1 aligns across 10 bases. The ends lost 7 bases at V and 3 bases at J; junction bases unmatched: 8. Germline lookup yields CDR1 LNHDA and CDR2 SQIVND (reference sequence). The CDR3 is made up of 15 amino acids. In nucleotides, the CDR3 is TGTGCCAGTACCCAAGCCGGGACAGGGGACACTGAAGCTTTCTTT. Its protein is CASTQAGTGDTEAFF. Supplemented by reference TRBV19 and TRBJ1-1, the full variable domain reads DGGITQSPKYLFRKEGQNVTLSCEQNLNHDAMYWYRQDPGQGLRLIYYSQIVNDFQKGDIAEGYSVSREKKESFPLTVTSAQKNPTAFYLCASTQAGTGDTEAFFGQGTRLTVV.

For the CDR3, the DNA is TGTGCCGTCCAGGGGGTACCGACTCTTAATTCACCCCTCCACTTT. Its translation: CAVQGVPTLNSPLHF. The rearrangement uses TRBV10-3 and TRBJ1-6; 7 positions agree with TRBD1. The V gene's germline CDR1 is ENHRY and CDR2 SYGVKD. The CDR3 runs to 15 residues. V shed 11 bases, J shed 6 bases, and the junction held 13 bases outside the gene matches.

This clone has only a few counts. The chain recombines TRBV13 with TRBJ1-1; D gene unclear. Trimming shortened V by 5 bases and J by 7 bases, and 11 bases separated the two germline ends. This CDR3 comprises 12 residues. The germline gives CDR1 PRHDT, CDR2 FYEKMQ (reference sequence). The CDR3 nucleotides read TGTGCCAGCAGCCATTACCAGGATGAAGCTTTCTTT. Its translation: CASSHYQDEAFF.

The chain has TRBV28 and TRBJ2-4; D is unresolved. The V and J ends lost 4 bases and 0 bases respectively, with 13 bases between them. This CDR3 comprises 16 residues. In germline, CDR1 is MDHEN, CDR2 SYDVKM. This chain's CDR3 is CASSYIGGTAKNIQYF. The CDR3, as DNA: TGTGCCAGCAGTTATATCGGTGGCACAGCCAAAAACATTCAGTACTTC.

In DNA, the CDR3 is TGTGCCACCGATCCGGGAGGGCCCGGGGAGCTGTTTTTT. Protein product: CATDPGGPGELFF. The genes are TRBV10-3 and TRBJ2-2; 8 bases line up with TRBD2. Germline V gives CDR1 ENHRY, CDR2 SYGVKD. This CDR3 has 13 amino acids. J lost 6 bases, V lost 10 bases, and 7 bases had no gene match.

The CDR3 nucleotides are TGTGCCAGCAGCCAACGGCAGGGAAAGTATAATTCACCCCTCCACTTT. This encodes CASSQRQGKYNSPLHF. The rearrangement uses TRBV3-1 (or the pseudogene TRBV3-2) and TRBJ1-6; TRBD1 is a possible D gene (5 bases). The CDR3 is made up of 16 amino acids. Germline V gene lookup returns CDR1 LGHDT and CDR2 YNNKEL (reference sequence). The V and J ends lost 2 bases and 4 bases respectively, with 12 bases between them.

This clone was observed a few times. V usage is TRBV6-5 and J usage is TRBJ2-7, with 10 bases aligning to TRBD1. Trimming at V came to 6 bases and at J to 7 bases, leaving 6 bases not matched to a gene. This CDR3 has 13 residues. Germline CDR1 and CDR2: MNHEY and SVGAGI. The CDR3 spells CASRGTGEAEQYF. The DNA of the CDR3 is TGTGCCAGCAGGGGGACAGGGGAGGCAGAGCAGTACTTC.

The rearrangement links TRBV19 to TRBJ2-1; D is undetermined. Germline loops: CDR1 LNHDA, CDR2 SQIVND (reference sequence). The CDR3 runs to 15 residues. Trimming cost V 3 bases and J 5 bases, with 14 bases left between them. Here the CDR3 reads CASSIQYRRHNEQFF. The CDR3 nucleotides read TGTGCCAGTAGTATCCAGTACCGACGACACAATGAGCAGTTCTTC.